This passage covers 20 T cell receptor beta chains from one sample sequenced in a study of blood T cell dynamics during melanoma immunotherapy. Stated time point: week 3, after first cycle of checkpoint inhibitor. Profiled with immunoSEQ multiplex PCR; TCRdb holds only in-frame clones, not every one. The sample carries about 10,000 clones, roughly nine tenths recorded once. The sample in question was blood, obtained from a patient treated with checkpoint blockade. The receptor source for this set is a human donor with melanoma.

The CDR3 is CASSFDGAYEQYF. CDR3 bases: TGTGCCAGCAGCTTCGACGGAGCCTACGAGCAGTACTTC. V gene TRBV11-2 combines with J gene TRBJ2-7, with D uncertain. The CDR3 runs to 13 residues. V lost 3 bases and J lost 2, with 8 bases in between. The V gene's germline CDR1 is SGHAT and CDR2 FQNNGV.

The chain combines TRBV28 with TRBJ2-3; D remains ambiguous. In germline, CDR1 is MDHEN, CDR2 SYDVKM. V gave up 0 bases and J gave up 2 bases, with 12 bases separating them. The CDR3 runs to 16 residues. CDR3 region: CASSLWLHPPTDTQYF. The CDR3 coding sequence is TGTGCCAGCAGTTTATGGCTCCACCCACCCACAGATACGCAGTATTTT.

The chain is built from TRBV6-6 and TRBJ1-1; TRBD1 is a possible D gene (6 bases). The V and J ends lost 0 bases and 11 bases respectively, with 13 bases between them. Germline CDR1 is MNHNY and CDR2 is SVGAGI (reference sequence). The length of the CDR3 is 13 residues. The CDR3 region is CASSYSDSTGAFF. DNA for the CDR3: TGTGCCAGCAGTTACTCGGATAGCACAGGGGCTTTCTTT.

This chain uses TRBV14 with TRBJ2-7; the D is unclear. V dropped 2 bases and J dropped 0 bases, with 14 bases sitting between them. Per the germline V gene, CDR1 is SGHDN and CDR2 is FVKESK. The CDR3 is made up of 16 amino acids. CDR3 protein: CASSQTGGESSYEQYF. DNA of the CDR3: TGTGCCAGCAGCCAAACGGGTGGGGAAAGCTCCTACGAGCAGTACTTC. Filled out from reference TRBV14 and TRBJ2-7, the complete variable domain reads EAGVTQFPSHSVIEKGQTVTLRCDPISGHDNLYWYRRVMGKEIKFLLHFVKESKQDESGMPNNRFLAERTGGTYSTLKVQPAELEDSGVYFCASSQTGGESSYEQYFGPGTRLTVT.

The chain couples TRBV6-1 to TRBJ2-7; 9 bases match TRBD1. The CDR3 covers 15 residues. Germline trimming cut 2 bases from V and 3 bases from J; bases unmatched to any gene: 5. Germline V gene sequence: CDR1 MNHNS, CDR2 SASEGT. In nucleotides, the CDR3 is TGTGCCAGCAGTGAAAACCCGACAGGGGGCTACGAGCAGTACTTC. Protein: CASSENPTGGYEQYF.

The chain carries TRBV27 and TRBJ2-2; D remains unclear. Germline V gene lookup returns CDR1 MNHEY and CDR2 SMNVEV (reference sequence). This CDR3 spans 15 amino acids. V dropped 4 bases and J dropped 4 bases, with 13 bases sitting between them. The CDR3 sequence: CASSSVVRSTGELFF. CDR3 in DNA: TGTGCCAGCAGTTCCGTTGTTCGTTCCACCGGGGAGCTGTTTTTT.

J is TRBJ2-3 and V is TRBV9, with D tentatively TRBD2 (6 bases). The CDR3 extends over 15 amino acids. Looked up from germline, CDR1 is SGDLS and CDR2 is YYNGEE. Trimming removed 2 bases from V and 2 bases from J, with 12 bases in between. For the CDR3, the DNA is TGTGCCAGCAGCGTCATGGCGGGAACCACAGATACGCAGTATTTT. It codes for CASSVMAGTTDTQYF.

CDR3 in amino acids: CASSQVGANYGYTF. CDR3 coding DNA: TGCGCCAGCAGCCAAGTGGGCGCTAACTATGGCTACACCTTC. The chain couples TRBV4-1 to TRBJ1-2; D is ambiguous. V was cut by 1 base and J by 0 bases, with 6 bases left in between. The CDR3 spans 14 residues. From germline, CDR1 is MGHRA and CDR2 YSYEKL.

Here the CDR3 reads CASQTYRGTAQPQHF. CDR3 in DNA: TGTGCCAGCCAAACCTATAGGGGGACCGCACAGCCCCAGCATTTT. The chain is built from TRBV2 and TRBJ1-5; a possible D gene is TRBD1 (6 bases). V lost 8 bases and J 7 bases, leaving 21 bases between the germline ends. Germline values: CDR1 SNHLY, CDR2 FYNNEI. There are 15 residues in the CDR3.

The chain links TRBV5-6 to TRBJ1-3; D possibly corresponds to TRBD1 (5 bases). The CDR3 length is 15 residues. Trimming removed 3 bases at V and 1 base at J, with 11 bases between. In germline, CDR1 is SGHDT, CDR2 YYEEEE. CDR3: CASSSGWGSGNTIYF. Here the CDR3 DNA reads TGTGCCAGCAGCTCGGGTTGGGGGTCTGGAAACACCATATATTTT.

CDR3 in DNA: TGTGCCTCACGGTTCGGGACTGCCCGCGGTGAGCAGTTCTTC. Residues: CASRFGTARGEQFF. This sequence joins TRBV6-5 and TRBJ2-1; maybe TRBD2 (6 bases). The CDR3 consists of 14 residues. V was trimmed by 11 bases and J by 9 bases, leaving 23 bases between them. In germline, CDR1 is MNHEY, CDR2 SVGAGI.

The chain is built from TRBV9 and TRBJ1-5; D gene unclear. The CDR3 runs 12 residues. The ends were cut back, 2 bases at V and 9 bases at J, with 9 bases in the middle. Germline loops: CDR1 SGDLS, CDR2 YYNGEE. The CDR3 loop is CASSVFEGPQHF. Here the CDR3 DNA reads TGTGCCAGCAGCGTCTTCGAAGGGCCCCAGCATTTT. Looking up the rest from reference TRBV9 and TRBJ1-5 gives the full variable domain: DSGVTQTPKHLITATGQRVTLRCSPRSGDLSVYWYQQSLDQGLQFLIQYYNGEERAKGNILERFSAQQFPDLHSELNLSSLELGDSALYFCASSVFEGPQHFGDGTRLSIL.

V and J are TRBV9 and TRBJ2-5; D possibly corresponds to TRBD2 (6 bases). From germline, CDR1 is SGDLS and CDR2 YYNGEE. CDR3 size: 15 residues. The germline V and J ends were trimmed by 0 bases and 5 bases, with 14 bases remaining between them. CDR3 region: CASSVGAGKGETQYF. For the CDR3, the DNA is TGTGCCAGCAGCGTAGGGGCGGGAAAGGGGGAGACCCAGTACTTC.

This chain connects TRBV18 to TRBJ2-1, with D maybe TRBD1 (5 bases). CDR1 is KGHSH and CDR2 is LQKENI in the germline V gene. The CDR3 consists of 16 residues. Trimming left V 3 bases short and J 6 bases short, with 18 bases between. The chain's CDR3 is CASSPSGRAIGNEQFF. The CDR3 DNA follows: TGTGCCAGCTCACCGTCAGGCAGGGCAATAGGCAATGAGCAGTTCTTC.

The chain links TRBV19 to TRBJ2-2, with 7 bases identical to TRBD1. Unmatched junction bases numbered 13, after V lost 5 bases and J lost 1 base. This CDR3 contains 18 residues. The V gene's germline CDR1 is LNHDA and CDR2 SQIVND (reference sequence). CDR3 loop: CASSQRPPDRLNTGELFF. CDR3 in DNA: TGTGCCAGTAGTCAGAGGCCCCCGGACAGGCTGAACACCGGGGAGCTGTTTTTT.

The chain links TRBV5-6 to TRBJ2-7; TRBD1 matches 12 bases. Germline V lookup: CDR1 SGHDT, CDR2 YYEEEE. J gave up 9 bases and V 4 bases, and 5 bases lay outside the gene matches. CDR3 length: 13 amino acids. The CDR3 here is CASSGDRGRRQYF. The CDR3 DNA reads TGTGCCAGCAGCGGGGACAGGGGGCGAAGGCAGTACTTC.

The chain is built from TRBV11-2 and TRBJ2-1; perhaps TRBD2 as D (5 bases). The ends were cut back, 3 bases at V and 4 bases at J, with 13 bases in the middle. In germline, CDR1 is SGHAT, CDR2 FQNNGV. CDR3 length: 15 amino acids. Written as DNA, the CDR3 is TGTGCCAGCAGCTTCCTTGGCGGACTTTACAATGAGCAGTTCTTC. Its translation: CASSFLGGLYNEQFF.

The rearrangement links TRBV5-1 to TRBJ2-1, with 10 bases aligning to TRBD2. CDR3 length: 15 residues. Germline CDR1 and CDR2: SGHRS and YFSETQ. Trimming cost V 4 bases and J 3 bases; bases outside gene matches: 4. CDR3 region: CASSPGLADYNEQFF. In nucleotides, the CDR3 is TGCGCCAGCAGCCCCGGACTAGCGGACTACAATGAGCAGTTCTTC.

The chain couples TRBV5-6 to TRBJ1-5; D might be TRBD1 (5 bases). The CDR3 runs 15 residues. Germline values: CDR1 SGHDT, CDR2 YYEEEE. V lost 2 bases and J 0 bases, leaving 9 bases between the germline ends. The CDR3 DNA follows: TGTGCCAGCAGCTTATGGGGGTATAGCAATCAGCCCCAGCATTTT. This translates into CASSLWGYSNQPQHF.

V and J are TRBV10-3 and TRBJ2-7; 7 positions match TRBD1. The CDR3 has 15 amino acids. V lost 4 bases and J lost 3; bases outside the gene matches: 9. Germline CDR1 is ENHRY and CDR2 is SYGVKD. The DNA for the CDR3 is TGTGCCATCAGTGGGGGACAGACCCGGAGCTACGAGCAGTACTTC. Its protein is CAISGGQTRSYEQYF.